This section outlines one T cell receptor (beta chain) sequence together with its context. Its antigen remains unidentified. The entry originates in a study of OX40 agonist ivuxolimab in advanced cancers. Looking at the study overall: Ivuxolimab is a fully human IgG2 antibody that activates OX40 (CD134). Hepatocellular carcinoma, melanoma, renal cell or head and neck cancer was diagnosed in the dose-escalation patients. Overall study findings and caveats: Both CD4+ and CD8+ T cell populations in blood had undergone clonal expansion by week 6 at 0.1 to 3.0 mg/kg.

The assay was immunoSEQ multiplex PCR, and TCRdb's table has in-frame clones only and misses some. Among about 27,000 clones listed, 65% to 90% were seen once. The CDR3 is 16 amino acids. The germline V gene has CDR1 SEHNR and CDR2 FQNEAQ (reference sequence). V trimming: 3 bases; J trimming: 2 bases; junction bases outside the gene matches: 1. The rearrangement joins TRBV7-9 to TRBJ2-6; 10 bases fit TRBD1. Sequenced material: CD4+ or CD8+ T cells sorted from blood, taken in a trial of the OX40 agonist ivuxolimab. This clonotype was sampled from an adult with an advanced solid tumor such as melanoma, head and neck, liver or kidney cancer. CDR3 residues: CASSFGQGAGANVLTF. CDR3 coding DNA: TGTGCCAGCAGCTTTGGACAGGGGGCTGGGGCCAACGTCCTGACTTTC.